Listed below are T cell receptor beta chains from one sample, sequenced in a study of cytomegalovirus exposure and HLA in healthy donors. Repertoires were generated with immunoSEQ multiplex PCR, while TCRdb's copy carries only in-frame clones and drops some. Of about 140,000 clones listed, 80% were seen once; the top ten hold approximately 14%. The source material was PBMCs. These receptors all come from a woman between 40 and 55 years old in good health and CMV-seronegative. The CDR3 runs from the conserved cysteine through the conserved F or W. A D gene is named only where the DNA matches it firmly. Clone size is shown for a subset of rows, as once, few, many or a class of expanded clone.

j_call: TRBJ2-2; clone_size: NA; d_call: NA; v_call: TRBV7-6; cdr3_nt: TGTGCCAGCAGCCCGATGCTAACCACCGGGGAGCTGTTTTTT; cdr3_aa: CASSPMLTTGELFF
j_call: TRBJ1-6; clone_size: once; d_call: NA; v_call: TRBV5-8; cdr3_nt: TGTGCCAGCAGCCGTGACATGTCCTATAATTCACCCCTCCACTTT; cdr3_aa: CASSRDMSYNSPLHF
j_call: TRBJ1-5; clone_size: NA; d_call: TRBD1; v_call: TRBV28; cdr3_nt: TGTGCCAGCAAAACAGGGGGTTATCAGCCCCAGCATTTT; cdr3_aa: CASKTGGYQPQHF
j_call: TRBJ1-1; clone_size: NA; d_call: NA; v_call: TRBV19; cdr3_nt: TGTGCCAGTAGTGCGCGGGGTATAGATTACACTGAAGCTTTCTTT; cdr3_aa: CASSARGIDYTEAFF
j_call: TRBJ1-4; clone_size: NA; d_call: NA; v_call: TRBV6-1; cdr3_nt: TGTGCCAGCAGTGATCGGGGGTGGGTTGGCGAAAAACTGTTTTTT; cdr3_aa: CASSDRGWVGEKLFF
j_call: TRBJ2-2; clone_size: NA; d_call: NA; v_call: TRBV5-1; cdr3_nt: TGCGCCAGCAGCTTCGGGGGGCGAACCGGGGAGCTGTTTTTT; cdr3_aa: CASSFGGRTGELFF
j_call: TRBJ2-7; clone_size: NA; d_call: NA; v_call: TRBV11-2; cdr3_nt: TGTGCCAGCAGCTTAGGCAGGGATGGCGAGCAGTACTTC; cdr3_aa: CASSLGRDGEQYF
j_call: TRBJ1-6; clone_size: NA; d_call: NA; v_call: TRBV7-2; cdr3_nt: TGTGCCAGCAGCTCCCCAAATTCACCCCTCCACTTT; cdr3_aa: CASSSPNSPLHF
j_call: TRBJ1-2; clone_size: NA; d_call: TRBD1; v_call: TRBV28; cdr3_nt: TGTGCCAGCAGTTTACGACAGGGGGAAGGCTACACCTTC; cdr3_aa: CASSLRQGEGYTF
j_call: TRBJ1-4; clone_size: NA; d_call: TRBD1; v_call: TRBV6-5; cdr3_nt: TGTGCCAGCAGTGTGGACAGGCGTGAAAAACTGTTTTTT; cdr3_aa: CASSVDRREKLFF